This T cell receptor beta chain was sequenced in a study of blood T cells in healthy people across ages. With respect to this clonotype: Its antigen is as yet unknown.

A sample-barcoded 5' primer and a J-beta primer mix were used in a second PCR of about 7 to 12 cycles. Each cDNA molecule received a tag from a template-switch adaptor that had 12 random nucleotides. MiXCR, run by TCRdb on the 5' RACE reads, gives a single entry per CDR3 protein. The table has about 1.4 million distinct CDR3 sequences, approximately 63% seen once. General observations from the study: It was found that TCR beta diversity correlated strongly with the percentage of naive T cells. Comparison with aged donors showed that long-lived donors had more naive CD4+ cells and higher diversity.

This CDR3 comprises 12 residues. Germline trimming cut 10 bases from V and 3 bases from J; bases unmatched to any gene: 4. Germline lookup yields CDR1 MNHEY and CDR2 SMNVEV (reference sequence). This chain uses TRBV27 with TRBJ2-7; 9 bases align to TRBD2. The specimen was blood. This clonotype originated in a man aged 18 to 29 in good health. DNA for the CDR3: TGTGCCACCGGGACTAGCCTCTACGAGCAGTACTTC. The encoded protein is CATGTSLYEQYF.